The 25 T cell receptor beta chains reported below all come from one sample, sequenced in a study of blood T cell repertoires in COVID-19. TCRdb's copy holds only in-frame clones and misses some; the assay was immunoSEQ multiplex PCR. This sample has 310,000 or so clones, with approximately 82% found just once. The sample taken for sequencing was peripheral blood. The source of these receptors is a woman aged 45-59 years with acute or convalescent COVID-19.

CDR3 in amino acids: CASSRSGSRTYEQYF. The CDR3 DNA sequence: TGTGCCAGCAGCCGTAGCGGGAGCCGCACCTACGAGCAGTACTTC. V gene TRBV6-5 combines with J gene TRBJ2-7; 9 nucleotides line up with TRBD2. Germline CDR1 is MNHEY and CDR2 is SVGAGI. This CDR3 contains 15 residues. Trimming took 6 bases from V and 2 from J; bases not matched to a gene: 8.

This chain links TRBV5-1 with TRBJ1-4; 9 nucleotides align to TRBD1. The CDR3 runs 16 residues. Trimming took 5 bases from V and 7 from J; bases not matched to a gene: 12. Germline-derived CDR1 and CDR2 are SGHRS and YFSETQ. The CDR3, as DNA: TGCGCCAGCAGTCGACAGGGGGAAAGGTCGGGTGAAAAACTGTTTTTT. Its protein is CASSRQGERSGEKLFF.

The chain uses TRBV9 and TRBJ1-2, with a possible D match to TRBD1 (6 bases). This CDR3 comprises 17 residues. Germline-derived CDR1 and CDR2 are SGDLS and YYNGEE. The V end was cut by 0 bases, the J end by 2 bases, with 17 bases between. CDR3 DNA: TGTGCCAGCAGCGTAGATCGGGGCCAGGGGATCAACTATGGCTACACCTTC. Residues: CASSVDRGQGINYGYTF.

The chain combines TRBV7-9 with TRBJ2-6; D uncertain. This CDR3 spans 13 amino acids. The ends were cut back, 8 bases at V and 1 base at J, with 6 bases in the middle. The V gene's germline CDR1 is SEHNR and CDR2 FQNEAQ (reference sequence). CDR3 residues: CASARSGANVLTF. CDR3 sequence (DNA): TGTGCCAGCGCGAGGTCTGGGGCCAACGTCCTGACTTTC.

The chain is built from TRBV28 and TRBJ2-7; 10 nucleotides align to TRBD2. Unmatched junction bases numbered 6, after V lost 2 bases and J lost 2 bases. There are 16 residues in the CDR3. Germline assignment: CDR1 MDHEN and CDR2 SYDVKM. The CDR3 protein is CASSLGRTSGPYEQYV. The CDR3 coding sequence is TGTGCCAGCAGTTTAGGGAGGACTAGCGGTCCCTACGAGCAGTACGTC.

V gene TRBV2 combines with J gene TRBJ1-1; 9 bases match TRBD1. Germline V gene data show CDR1 as SNHLY and CDR2 as FYNNEI. The trim removed 6 bases at V and 2 bases at J, leaving 1 base unmatched. CDR3 length: 13 amino acids. CDR3 loop: CASRQGANTEAFF. DNA of the CDR3: TGTGCCAGCAGACAGGGGGCAAACACTGAAGCTTTCTTT. The entire variable domain, with the rest obtained from reference TRBV2 and TRBJ1-1, is as follows: EPEVTQTPSHQVTQMGQEVILRCVPISNHLYFYWYRQILGQKVEFLVSFYNNEISEKSEIFDDQFSVERPDGSNFTLKIRSTKLEDSAMYFCASRQGANTEAFFGQGTRLTVV.

V gene TRBV7-2 combines with J gene TRBJ2-1, with 9 bases matching TRBD1. V dropped 4 bases and J dropped 8; count of bases not matched to a gene: 12. Germline V gene lookup returns CDR1 SGHTA and CDR2 FQGNSA. This CDR3 has 16 amino acids. CDR3 DNA sequence: TGTGCCAGCAGCTCCAGAGGCGGGACAGGGTATGATGAGCAGTTCTTC. Residues: CASSSRGGTGYDEQFF.

CDR3 region: CASSLYDRGTGFNQPQHF. CDR3 nucleotide sequence: TGTGCCAGCAGTCTATATGACAGAGGGACAGGGTTCAATCAGCCCCAGCATTTT. V is TRBV28 and J is TRBJ1-5; 9 bases align to TRBD1. The V segment lost 5 bases and the J segment 3 bases; nucleotides outside the gene matches: 14. The CDR3 loop spans 18 amino acids. Germline loops: CDR1 MDHEN, CDR2 SYDVKM.

The chain recombines TRBV14 with TRBJ2-7; weak D call: TRBD1 (5 bases). The CDR3 spans 13 residues. Trimming pared 6 bases from V and 6 bases from J, leaving 15 bases between. Germline CDR1 and CDR2: SGHDN and FVKESK. The CDR3, as DNA: TGTGCCAGCAGTCTACGCCCAGGGTCCGAGCAGTACGTC. Translation: CASSLRPGSEQYV.

This rearrangement joins TRBV5-1 to TRBJ2-3; TRBD1 aligns across 9 bases. CDR3 length: 15 amino acids. From germline, CDR1 is SGHRS and CDR2 YFSETQ. With 4 bases clipped from V and 4 bases from J, the junction kept 7 bases outside the gene matches. The CDR3 here is CASSARTGEADTQYF. DNA of the CDR3: TGCGCCAGCAGCGCCCGGACAGGGGAGGCAGATACGCAGTATTTT.

The chain joins TRBV10-3 to TRBJ1-3, with 8 bases fitting TRBD1. The V gene end was trimmed by 8 bases and the J gene end by 2 bases; junction bases not matched to a gene: 5. Germline V gene sequence: CDR1 ENHRY, CDR2 SYGVKD. This CDR3 contains 14 residues. The CDR3 nucleotides are TGTGCCATCCGGACAGGGCCGACTGGAAACACCATATATTTT. It is translated as CAIRTGPTGNTIYF.

In this sample, this clone turned up once. The chain combines TRBV11-1 with TRBJ1-2; 8 bases line up with TRBD1. Losses at the gene ends were 5 bases for V and 4 bases for J; bases not matched to a gene: 9. Germline CDR1 is SGHAT and CDR2 is FQDESV (reference sequence). This CDR3 comprises 15 residues. CDR3 sequence: CASSRRQGFSYGYTF. The CDR3 DNA is TGTGCCAGCAGCAGGCGACAGGGGTTTTCCTATGGCTACACCTTC.

The rearrangement joins TRBV18 to TRBJ2-2; maybe TRBD1 (6 bases). This CDR3 is built from 15 residues. Germline V gene lookup returns CDR1 KGHSH and CDR2 LQKENI. V was shortened by 3 bases and J by 0 bases, with 8 bases between the two germline ends. CDR3 sequence: CASSPDSANTGELFF. For the CDR3, the DNA is TGTGCCAGCTCACCGGACAGCGCGAACACCGGGGAGCTGTTTTTT.

This chain joins TRBV12-5 and TRBJ2-5; 11 bases line up with TRBD1. Germline V lookup: CDR1 LGHNT, CDR2 FRNRAP. V shed 6 bases and J 5 bases; nucleotides not matched to a gene: 8. This CDR3 comprises 15 residues. DNA of the CDR3: TGTGCTAGTGGCCCCGGGACAGGGGGTTTGGAGACCCAGTACTTC. It yields the protein CASGPGTGGLETQYF.

The J gene is TRBJ1-4, the V gene TRBV27, with a weak D call TRBD1 (5 bases). V was pared by 0 bases and J by 2 bases, with 7 bases between. The CDR3 has 15 amino acids. Per the germline V gene, CDR1 is MNHEY and CDR2 is SMNVEV (reference sequence). In DNA, the CDR3 is TGTGCCAGCAGTTTATCCCAGGGCACTAATGAAAAACTGTTTTTT. Translated: CASSLSQGTNEKLFF.

The genes are TRBV6-2 or TRBV6-3 and TRBJ2-2; D unclear. This CDR3 is built from 15 residues. Per the germline V gene, CDR1 is MNHEY and CDR2 is SVGEGT. Trimming shortened V by 3 bases and J by 3 bases, and 11 bases separated the two germline ends. CDR3 sequence: CASSYWVADTGELFF. CDR3 DNA sequence: TGTGCCAGCAGTTATTGGGTAGCTGACACCGGGGAGCTGTTTTTT.

This rearrangement joins TRBV19 to TRBJ1-2; TRBD1 might be the D (6 bases). CDR1 LNHDA and CDR2 SQIVND come from the germline V gene (reference sequence). The CDR3 spans 14 residues. V gave up 3 bases and J gave up 1 base, with 9 bases separating them. The CDR3 bases are TGTGCCAGTAGTATGACAGGAGGTAACTATGGCTACACCTTC. Translation: CASSMTGGNYGYTF.

This clone was counted between two and nine times. The chain links TRBV5-1 to TRBJ2-7, with 9 bases that match TRBD2. V shed 2 bases, J shed 4 bases, and the junction held 4 bases outside the gene matches. This CDR3 spans 14 amino acids. Looked up from germline, CDR1 is SGHRS and CDR2 is YFSETQ. CDR3 amino acids: CASSFSGSRYEQYF. The CDR3 DNA sequence: TGCGCCAGCAGCTTTAGCGGGAGCCGTTACGAGCAGTACTTC.

The rearrangement links TRBV7-6 to TRBJ2-1; 10 nucleotides align to TRBD2. Germline CDR1 is SGHVS and CDR2 is FNYEAQ. CDR3 length equals 16 residues. J lost 5 bases, V lost 3 bases, and 7 bases had no gene match. The DNA for the CDR3 is TGTGCCAGCAGCTTGGCTAGCGGGAGTTTCAACAATGAGCAGTTCTTC. This translates into CASSLASGSFNNEQFF. Based on the CDR3 plus reference TRBV7-6 and TRBJ2-1, the full variable domain is GAGVSQSPRYKVTKRGQDVALRCDPISGHVSLYWYRQALGQGPEFLTYFNYEAQQDKSGLPNDRFSAERPEGSISTLTIQRTEQRDSAMYRCASSLASGSFNNEQFFGPGTRLTVL.

V and J are TRBV29-1 and TRBJ2-2; 7 bases map to TRBD1. The CDR3 covers 12 residues. V lost 8 bases and J lost 2; bases outside the gene matches: 2. Per the germline V gene, CDR1 is SQVTM and CDR2 is ANQGSEA. As DNA, the CDR3 is TGCAGCCAGGGGGTAAACACCGGGGAGCTGTTTTTT. It codes for CSQGVNTGELFF.

A few counts support this clone. This chain joins TRBV7-2 and TRBJ2-5; no reliable D call. Looked up from germline, CDR1 is SGHTA and CDR2 is FQGNSA. This CDR3 has 13 residues. The germline V and J ends were trimmed by 1 base and 5 bases, with 8 bases remaining between them. The CDR3 DNA reads TGTGCCAGCAGCTTAGATGCCAGGGAGACCCAGTACTTC. Its translation is CASSLDARETQYF.

V is TRBV7-9 and J is TRBJ2-2; TRBD2 matches 9 bases. CDR1 is SEHNR, CDR2 FQNEAQ, per germline (reference sequence). This CDR3 spans 16 amino acids. V lost 1 base to trimming and J lost 4 bases; unmatched junction nucleotides: 4. The CDR3 region is CASSLVAGASTGELFF. CDR3 nucleotides: TGTGCCAGCAGCTTAGTAGCGGGGGCCTCCACCGGGGAGCTGTTTTTT.

The rearrangement links TRBV3-1 (or the pseudogene TRBV3-2) to TRBJ1-2; D not certain. Deletions cut 4 bases from V and 5 bases from J, with 11 bases between. CDR1 is LGHDT and CDR2 is YNNKEL in the germline V gene (reference sequence). CDR3 length equals 13 residues. In DNA, the CDR3 is TGTGCCAGCAGCCCTTTTAGTGAATATGGCTACACCTTC. Translated, it gives CASSPFSEYGYTF.

The chain is built from TRBV11-2 and TRBJ2-3; D not certain. Germline CDR1 reads SGHAT; CDR2 reads FQNNGV. V lost 5 bases to trimming and J lost 6 bases, with 15 bases between them. CDR3 length: 14 residues. The CDR3, as DNA: TGTGCCAGCAGCCTTAGAAGTATCGTGGATACGCAGTATTTT. This translates into CASSLRSIVDTQYF. Based on the CDR3 plus reference TRBV11-2 and TRBJ2-3, the full variable domain is EAGVAQSPRYKIIEKRQSVAFWCNPISGHATLYWYQQILGQGPKLLIQFQNNGVVDDSQLPKDRFSAERLKGVDSTLKIQPAKLEDSAVYLCASSLRSIVDTQYFGPGTRLTVL.

The gene calls are TRBV6-2 or TRBV6-3 and TRBJ2-1, with 11 positions matching TRBD2. V was pared by 2 bases and J by 4 bases, with 10 bases of the junction left unmatched. The CDR3 runs 18 residues. The germline V gene encodes CDR1 MNHEY and CDR2 SVGEGT. The CDR3 DNA follows: TGTGCCAGCAGTTACCCCTCTAGCGGGAGGCCGGGGTACAATGAGCAGTTCTTC. This codes for CASSYPSSGRPGYNEQFF.